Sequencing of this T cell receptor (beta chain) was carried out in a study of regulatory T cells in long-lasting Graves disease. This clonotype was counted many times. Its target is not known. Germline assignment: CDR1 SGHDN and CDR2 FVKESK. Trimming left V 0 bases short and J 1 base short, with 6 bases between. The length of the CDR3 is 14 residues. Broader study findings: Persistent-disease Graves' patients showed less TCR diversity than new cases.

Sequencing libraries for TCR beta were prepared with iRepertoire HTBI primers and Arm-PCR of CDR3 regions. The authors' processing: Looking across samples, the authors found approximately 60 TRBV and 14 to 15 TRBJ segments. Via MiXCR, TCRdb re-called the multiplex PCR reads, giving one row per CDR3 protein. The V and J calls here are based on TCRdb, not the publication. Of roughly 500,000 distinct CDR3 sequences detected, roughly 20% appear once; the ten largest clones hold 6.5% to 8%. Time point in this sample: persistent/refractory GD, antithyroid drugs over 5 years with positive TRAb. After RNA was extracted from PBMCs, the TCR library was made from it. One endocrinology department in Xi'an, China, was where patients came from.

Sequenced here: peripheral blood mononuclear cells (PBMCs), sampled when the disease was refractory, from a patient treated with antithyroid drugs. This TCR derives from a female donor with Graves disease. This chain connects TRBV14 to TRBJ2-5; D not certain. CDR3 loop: CASSQDLFQETQYF. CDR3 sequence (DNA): TGTGCCAGCAGCCAAGACCTCTTCCAAGAGACCCAGTACTTC.